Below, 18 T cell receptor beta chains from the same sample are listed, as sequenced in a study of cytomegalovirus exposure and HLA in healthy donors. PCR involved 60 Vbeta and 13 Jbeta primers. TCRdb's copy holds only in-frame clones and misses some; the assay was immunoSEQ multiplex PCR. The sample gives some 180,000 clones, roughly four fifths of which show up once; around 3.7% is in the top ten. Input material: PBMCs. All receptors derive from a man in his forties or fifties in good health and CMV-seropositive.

DNA of the CDR3: TGTGCCAGCAGCTTAGCGCAGGGCGGCGAGCAGTACTTC. Residues: CASSLAQGGEQYF. This chain links TRBV11-2 with TRBJ2-7; tentatively, D is TRBD1 (5 bases). Germline CDR1 is SGHAT and CDR2 is FQNNGV. The CDR3 sequence is 13 residues long. Deletions cut 1 base from V and 6 bases from J, with 10 bases between.

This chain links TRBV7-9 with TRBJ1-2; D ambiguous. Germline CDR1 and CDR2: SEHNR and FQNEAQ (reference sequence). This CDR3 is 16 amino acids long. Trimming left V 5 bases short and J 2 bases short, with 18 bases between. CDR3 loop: CASSRASQSINYGYTF. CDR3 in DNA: TGTGCCAGCAGCCGCGCCTCACAGTCAATCAACTATGGCTACACCTTC.

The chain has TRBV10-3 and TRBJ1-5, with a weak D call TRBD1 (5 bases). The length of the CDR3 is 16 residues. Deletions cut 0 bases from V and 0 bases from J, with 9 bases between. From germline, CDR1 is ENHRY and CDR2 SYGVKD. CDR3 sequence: CAISESKGYSNQPQHF. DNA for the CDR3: TGTGCCATCAGTGAGTCGAAGGGGTATAGCAATCAGCCCCAGCATTTT.

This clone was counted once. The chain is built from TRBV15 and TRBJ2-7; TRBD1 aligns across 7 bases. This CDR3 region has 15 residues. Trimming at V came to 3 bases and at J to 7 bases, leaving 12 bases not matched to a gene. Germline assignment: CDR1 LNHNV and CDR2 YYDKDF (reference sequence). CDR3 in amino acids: CATSRSAGGTGEQYF. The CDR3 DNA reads TGTGCCACCAGCAGGAGCGCAGGGGGAACGGGAGAGCAGTACTTC.

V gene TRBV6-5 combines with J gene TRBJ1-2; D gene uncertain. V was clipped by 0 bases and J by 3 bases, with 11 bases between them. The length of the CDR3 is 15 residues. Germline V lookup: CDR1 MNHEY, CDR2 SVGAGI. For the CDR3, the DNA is TGTGCCAGCAGTTACTCACAAGATACGTACTATGGCTACACCTTC. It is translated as CASSYSQDTYYGYTF.

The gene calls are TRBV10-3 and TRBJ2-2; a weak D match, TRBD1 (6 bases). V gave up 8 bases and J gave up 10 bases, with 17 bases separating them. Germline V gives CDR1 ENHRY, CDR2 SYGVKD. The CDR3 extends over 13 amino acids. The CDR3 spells CAIGPRGLEELFF. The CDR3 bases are TGTGCCATCGGACCCAGGGGTTTGGAGGAGCTGTTTTTT.

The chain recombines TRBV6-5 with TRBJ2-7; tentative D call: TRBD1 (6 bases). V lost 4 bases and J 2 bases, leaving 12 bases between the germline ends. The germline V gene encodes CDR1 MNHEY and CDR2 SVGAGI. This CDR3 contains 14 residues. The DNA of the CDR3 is TGTGCCAGCAGTTTAGGGAAGGGGGCCTACGAGCAGTACTTC. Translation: CASSLGKGAYEQYF.

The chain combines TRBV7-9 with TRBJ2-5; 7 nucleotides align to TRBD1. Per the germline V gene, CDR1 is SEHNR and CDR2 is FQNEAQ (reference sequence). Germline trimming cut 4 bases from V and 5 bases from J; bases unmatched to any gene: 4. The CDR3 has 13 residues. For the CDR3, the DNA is TGTGCCAGCAGCTGGGCCAGGGGGGAGACCCAGTACTTC. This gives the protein CASSWARGETQYF.

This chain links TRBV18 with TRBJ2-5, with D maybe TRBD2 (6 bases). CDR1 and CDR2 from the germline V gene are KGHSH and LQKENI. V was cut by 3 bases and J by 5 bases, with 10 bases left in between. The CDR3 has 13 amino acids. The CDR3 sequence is CASSPRGMETQYF. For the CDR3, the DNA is TGTGCCAGCTCACCGCGCGGGATGGAGACCCAGTACTTC.

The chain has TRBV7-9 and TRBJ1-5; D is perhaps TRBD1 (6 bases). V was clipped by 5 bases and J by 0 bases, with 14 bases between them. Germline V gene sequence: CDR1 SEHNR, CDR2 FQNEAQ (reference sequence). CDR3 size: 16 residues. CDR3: CASSSRTAHSNQPQHF. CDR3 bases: TGTGCCAGCAGCAGCCGGACAGCCCATAGCAATCAGCCCCAGCATTTT. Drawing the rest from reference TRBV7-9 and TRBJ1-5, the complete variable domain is DTGVSQNPRHKITKRGQNVTFRCDPISEHNRLYWYRQTLGQGPEFLTYFQNEAQLEKSRLLSDRFSAERPKGSFSTLEIQRTEQGDSAMYLCASSSRTAHSNQPQHFGDGTRLSIL.

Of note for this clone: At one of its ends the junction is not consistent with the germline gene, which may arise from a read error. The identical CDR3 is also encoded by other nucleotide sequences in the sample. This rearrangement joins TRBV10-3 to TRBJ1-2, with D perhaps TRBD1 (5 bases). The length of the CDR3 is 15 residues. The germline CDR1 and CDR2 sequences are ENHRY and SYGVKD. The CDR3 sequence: CAISESGRVENGYTF. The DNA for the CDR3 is TGTGCCATCAGTGAGTCCGGCAGGGTGGAAAATGGTTACACCTTC.

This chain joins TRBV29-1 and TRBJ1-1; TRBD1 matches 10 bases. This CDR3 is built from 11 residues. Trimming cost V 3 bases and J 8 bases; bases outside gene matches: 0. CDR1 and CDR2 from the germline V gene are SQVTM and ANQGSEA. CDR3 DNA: TGCAGCGTTGAGGACAGGGGGGAAGCTTTCTTT. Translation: CSVEDRGEAFF. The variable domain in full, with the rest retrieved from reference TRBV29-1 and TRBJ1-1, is SAVISQKPSRDICQRGTSLTIQCQVDSQVTMMFWYRQQPGQSLTLIATANQGSEATYESGFVIDKFPISRPNLTFSTLTVSNMSPEDSSIYLCSVEDRGEAFFGQGTRLTVV.

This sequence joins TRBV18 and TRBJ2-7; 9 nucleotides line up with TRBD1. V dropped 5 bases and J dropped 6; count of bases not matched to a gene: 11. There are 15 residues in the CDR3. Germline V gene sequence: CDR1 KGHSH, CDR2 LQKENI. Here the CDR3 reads CASSSTGTGTFEQYF. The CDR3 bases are TGTGCCAGCTCAAGCACCGGGACAGGGACATTCGAGCAGTACTTC.

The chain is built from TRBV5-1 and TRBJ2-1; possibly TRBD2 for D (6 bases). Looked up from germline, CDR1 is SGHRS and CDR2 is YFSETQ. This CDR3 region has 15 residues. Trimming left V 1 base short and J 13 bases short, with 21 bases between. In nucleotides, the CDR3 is TGCGCCAGCAGCTTGTGGCGGGGATCCGTAGATTTTCAGTTCTTC. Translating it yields CASSLWRGSVDFQFF.

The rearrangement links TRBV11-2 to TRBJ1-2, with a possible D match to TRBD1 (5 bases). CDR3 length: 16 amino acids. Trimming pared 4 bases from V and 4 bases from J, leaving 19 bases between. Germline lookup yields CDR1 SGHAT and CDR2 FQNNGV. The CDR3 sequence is CASSSLGGASTYGYTF. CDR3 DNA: TGTGCCAGCAGCTCCTTAGGAGGGGCTTCGACCTATGGCTACACCTTC.

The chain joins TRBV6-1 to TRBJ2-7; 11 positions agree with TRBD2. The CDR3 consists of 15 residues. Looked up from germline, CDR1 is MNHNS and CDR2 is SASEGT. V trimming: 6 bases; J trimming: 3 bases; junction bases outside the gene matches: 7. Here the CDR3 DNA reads TGTGCCAGCAGAGGGGGACTAGCGGAACTCTACGAGCAGTACTTC. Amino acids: CASRGGLAELYEQYF.

The CDR3, as DNA: TGTGCCAGCAGTGAAGGGACAGGAGGCACAGATACGCAGTATTTT. It codes for CASSEGTGGTDTQYF. The rearrangement links TRBV2 to TRBJ2-3; 7 positions match TRBD1. V lost 1 base to trimming and J lost 1 base; unmatched junction nucleotides: 2. The CDR3 totals 15 residues. CDR1 and CDR2 (germline): SNHLY, FYNNEI.

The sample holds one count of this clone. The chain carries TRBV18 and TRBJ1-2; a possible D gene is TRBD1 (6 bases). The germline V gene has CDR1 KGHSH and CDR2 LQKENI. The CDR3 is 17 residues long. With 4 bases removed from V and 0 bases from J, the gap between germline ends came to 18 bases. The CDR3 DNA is TGTGCCAGCTCACAGAGCATCGGGCAGGGGACTAACTATGGCTACACCTTC. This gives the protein CASSQSIGQGTNYGYTF.